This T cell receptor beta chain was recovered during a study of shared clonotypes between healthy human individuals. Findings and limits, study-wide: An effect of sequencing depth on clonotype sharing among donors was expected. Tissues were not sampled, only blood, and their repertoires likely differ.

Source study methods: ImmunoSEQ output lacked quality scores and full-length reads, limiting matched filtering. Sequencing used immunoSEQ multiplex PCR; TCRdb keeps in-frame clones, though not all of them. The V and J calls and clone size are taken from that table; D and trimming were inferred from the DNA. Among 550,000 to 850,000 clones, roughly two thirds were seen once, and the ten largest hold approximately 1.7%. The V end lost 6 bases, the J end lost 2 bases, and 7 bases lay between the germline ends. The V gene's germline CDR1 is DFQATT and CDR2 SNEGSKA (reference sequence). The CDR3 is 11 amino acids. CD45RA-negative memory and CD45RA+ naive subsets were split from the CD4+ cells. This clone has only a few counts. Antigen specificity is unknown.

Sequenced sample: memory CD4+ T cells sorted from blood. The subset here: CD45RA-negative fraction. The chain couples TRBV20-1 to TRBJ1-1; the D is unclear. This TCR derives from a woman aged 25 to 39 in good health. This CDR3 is CSAPSNTEAFF. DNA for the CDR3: TGCAGTGCGCCCTCAAACACTGAAGCTTTCTTT.